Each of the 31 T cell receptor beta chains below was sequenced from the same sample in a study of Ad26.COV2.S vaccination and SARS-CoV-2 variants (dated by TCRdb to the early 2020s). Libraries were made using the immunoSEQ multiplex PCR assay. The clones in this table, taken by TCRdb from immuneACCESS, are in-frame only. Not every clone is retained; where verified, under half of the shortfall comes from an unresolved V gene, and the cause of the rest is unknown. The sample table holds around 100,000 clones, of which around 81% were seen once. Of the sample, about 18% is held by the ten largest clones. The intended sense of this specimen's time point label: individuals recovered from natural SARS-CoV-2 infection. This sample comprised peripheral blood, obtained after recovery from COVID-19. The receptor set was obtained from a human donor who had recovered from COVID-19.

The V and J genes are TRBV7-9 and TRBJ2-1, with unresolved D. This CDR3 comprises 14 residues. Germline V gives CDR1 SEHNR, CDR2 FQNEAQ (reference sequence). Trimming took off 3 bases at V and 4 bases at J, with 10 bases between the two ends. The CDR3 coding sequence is TGTGCCAGCAGCTTGGGTACGATATACAATGAGCAGTTCTTC. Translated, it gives CASSLGTIYNEQFF.

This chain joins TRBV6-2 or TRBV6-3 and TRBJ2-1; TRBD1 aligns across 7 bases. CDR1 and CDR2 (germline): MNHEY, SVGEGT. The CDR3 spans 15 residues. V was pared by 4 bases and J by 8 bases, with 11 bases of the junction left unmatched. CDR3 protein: CASSSGTEIVYEQFF. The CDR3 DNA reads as TGTGCCAGCAGTTCCGGGACAGAGATCGTGTATGAGCAGTTCTTC.

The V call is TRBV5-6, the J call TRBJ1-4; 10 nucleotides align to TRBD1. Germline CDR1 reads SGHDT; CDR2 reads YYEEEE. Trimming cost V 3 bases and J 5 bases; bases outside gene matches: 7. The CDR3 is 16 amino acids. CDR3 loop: CASSSPRTGGNEKLFF. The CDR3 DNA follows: TGTGCCAGCAGCTCACCACGGACAGGGGGGAATGAAAAACTGTTTTTT.

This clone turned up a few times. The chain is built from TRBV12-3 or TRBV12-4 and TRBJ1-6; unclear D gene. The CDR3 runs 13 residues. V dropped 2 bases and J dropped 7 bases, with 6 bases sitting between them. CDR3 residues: CASSLNWNSPLHF. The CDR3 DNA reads TGTGCCAGCAGTTTAAATTGGAATTCACCCCTCCACTTT.

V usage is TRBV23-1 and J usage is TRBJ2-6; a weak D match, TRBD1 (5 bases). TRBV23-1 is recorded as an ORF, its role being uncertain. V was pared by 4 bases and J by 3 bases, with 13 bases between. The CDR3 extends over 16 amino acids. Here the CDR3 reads CASSPLDDSGANVLTF. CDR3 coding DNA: TGCGCCAGCAGTCCCCTAGATGACAGTGGGGCCAACGTCCTGACTTTC.

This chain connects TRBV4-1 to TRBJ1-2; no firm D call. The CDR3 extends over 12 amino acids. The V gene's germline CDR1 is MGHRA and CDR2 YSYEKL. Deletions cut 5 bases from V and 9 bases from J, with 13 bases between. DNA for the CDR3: TGCGCCAGCAGCACTGGACCGCAGAGCTACACCTTC. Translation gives CASSTGPQSYTF.

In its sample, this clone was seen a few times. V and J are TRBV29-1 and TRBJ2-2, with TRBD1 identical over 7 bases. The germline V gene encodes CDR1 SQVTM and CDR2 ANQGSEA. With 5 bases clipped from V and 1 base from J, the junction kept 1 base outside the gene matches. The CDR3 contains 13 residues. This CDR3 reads CSVWDRNTGELFF. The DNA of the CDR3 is TGCAGCGTTTGGGACAGGAACACCGGGGAGCTGTTTTTT.

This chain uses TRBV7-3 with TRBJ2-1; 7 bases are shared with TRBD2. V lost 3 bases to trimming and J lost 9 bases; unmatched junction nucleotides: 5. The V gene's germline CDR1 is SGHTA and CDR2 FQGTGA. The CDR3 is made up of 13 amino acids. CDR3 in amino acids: CASSFGGEAEQFF. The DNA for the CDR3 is TGTGCCAGCAGCTTTGGGGGGGAGGCTGAGCAGTTCTTC.

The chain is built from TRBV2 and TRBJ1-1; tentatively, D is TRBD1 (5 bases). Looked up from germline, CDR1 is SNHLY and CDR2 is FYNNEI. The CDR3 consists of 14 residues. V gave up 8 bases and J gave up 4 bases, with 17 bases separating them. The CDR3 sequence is CASLFQGQGTEAFF. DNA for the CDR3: TGTGCCAGCCTATTCCAGGGCCAGGGCACTGAAGCTTTCTTT. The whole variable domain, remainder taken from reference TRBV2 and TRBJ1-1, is EPEVTQTPSHQVTQMGQEVILRCVPISNHLYFYWYRQILGQKVEFLVSFYNNEISEKSEIFDDQFSVERPDGSNFTLKIRSTKLEDSAMYFCASLFQGQGTEAFFGQGTRLTVV.

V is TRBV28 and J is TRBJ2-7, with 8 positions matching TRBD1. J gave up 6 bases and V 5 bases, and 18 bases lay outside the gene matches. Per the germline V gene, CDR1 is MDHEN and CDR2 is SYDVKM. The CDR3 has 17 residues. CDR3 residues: CASSTPETGVFGGEQYF. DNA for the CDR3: TGTGCCAGCAGTACCCCTGAGACAGGGGTCTTCGGCGGCGAGCAGTACTTC.

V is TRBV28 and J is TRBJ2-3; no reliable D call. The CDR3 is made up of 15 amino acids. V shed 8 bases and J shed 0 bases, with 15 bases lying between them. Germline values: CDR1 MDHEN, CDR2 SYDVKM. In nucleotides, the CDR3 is TGTGCCAGCCAGTTTCCCCTGGCTAGCACAGATACGCAGTATTTT. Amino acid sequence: CASQFPLASTDTQYF.

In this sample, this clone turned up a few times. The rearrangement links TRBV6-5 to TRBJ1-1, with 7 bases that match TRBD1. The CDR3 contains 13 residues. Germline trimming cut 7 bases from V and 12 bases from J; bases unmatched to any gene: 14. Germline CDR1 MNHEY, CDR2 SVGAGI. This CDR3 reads CASTPGRDRETFF. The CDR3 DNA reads TGTGCCAGCACCCCGGGGAGGGACAGAGAGACTTTCTTT.

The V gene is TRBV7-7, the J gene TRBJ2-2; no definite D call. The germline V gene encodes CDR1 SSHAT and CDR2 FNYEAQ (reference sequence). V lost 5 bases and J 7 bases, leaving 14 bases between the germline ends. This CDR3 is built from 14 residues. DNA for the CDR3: TGTGCCAGCAGCCCGACCGCGTGGGACGGGGAGCTGTTTTTT. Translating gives CASSPTAWDGELFF. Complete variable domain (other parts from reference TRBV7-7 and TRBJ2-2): GAGVSQSPRYKVTKRGQDVTLRCDPISSHATLYWYQQALGQGPEFLTYFNYEAQPDKSGLPSDRFSAERPEGSISTLTIQRTEQRDSAMYRCASSPTAWDGELFFGEGSRLTVL.

The CDR3 DNA follows: TGTGCCAGCAGCCAAGATGGGGTTAGCTATGGCTACACCTTC. Translating it yields CASSQDGVSYGYTF. V and J are TRBV3-1 (or the pseudogene TRBV3-2) and TRBJ1-2; D is uncertain. Trimming pared 0 bases from V and 4 bases from J, leaving 9 bases between. CDR1 and CDR2 from the germline V gene are LGHDT and YNNKEL (reference sequence). The CDR3 runs to 14 residues.

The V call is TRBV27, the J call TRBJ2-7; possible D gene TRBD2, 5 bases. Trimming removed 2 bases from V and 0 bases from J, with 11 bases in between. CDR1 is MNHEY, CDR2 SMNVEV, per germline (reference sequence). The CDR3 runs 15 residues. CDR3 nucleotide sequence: TGTGCCAGCAGTTTAACTGAAGGGAGCTCCTACGAGCAGTACTTC. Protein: CASSLTEGSSYEQYF.

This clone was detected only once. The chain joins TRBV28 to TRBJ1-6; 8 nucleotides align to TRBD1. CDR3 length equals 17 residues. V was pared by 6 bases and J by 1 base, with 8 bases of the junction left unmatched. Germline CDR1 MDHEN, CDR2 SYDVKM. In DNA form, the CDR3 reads TGTGCCAGCAGGCATGGGACAGGTCGGTCCTATAATTCACCCCTCCACTTT. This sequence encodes CASRHGTGRSYNSPLHF.

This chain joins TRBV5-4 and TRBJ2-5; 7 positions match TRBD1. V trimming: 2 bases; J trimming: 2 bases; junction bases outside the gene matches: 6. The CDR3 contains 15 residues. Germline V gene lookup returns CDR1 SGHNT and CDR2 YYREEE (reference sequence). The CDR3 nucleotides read TGTGCCAGCAGCTTACGACAGGGCCATCAAGAGACCCAGTACTTC. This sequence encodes CASSLRQGHQETQYF.

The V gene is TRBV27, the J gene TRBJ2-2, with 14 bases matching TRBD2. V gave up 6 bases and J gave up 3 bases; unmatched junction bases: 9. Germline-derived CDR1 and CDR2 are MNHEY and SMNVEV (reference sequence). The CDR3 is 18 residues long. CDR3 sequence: CASRLTSGGALDTGELFF. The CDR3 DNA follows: TGTGCCAGCAGACTGACTAGCGGGGGGGCCCTTGACACCGGGGAGCTGTTTTTT.

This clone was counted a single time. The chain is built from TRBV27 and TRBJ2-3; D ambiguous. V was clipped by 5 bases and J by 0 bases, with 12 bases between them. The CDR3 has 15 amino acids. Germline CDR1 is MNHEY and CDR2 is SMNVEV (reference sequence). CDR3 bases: TGTGCCAGCAGTAAGGATCCCAGGAGCACAGATACGCAGTATTTT. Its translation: CASSKDPRSTDTQYF.

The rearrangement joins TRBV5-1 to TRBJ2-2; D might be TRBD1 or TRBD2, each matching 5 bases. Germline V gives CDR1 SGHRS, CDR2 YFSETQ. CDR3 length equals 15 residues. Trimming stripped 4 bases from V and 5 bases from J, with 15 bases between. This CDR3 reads CASSGTVGSTGELFF. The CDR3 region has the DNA TGCGCCAGCAGCGGGACGGTGGGTTCGACCGGGGAGCTGTTTTTT.

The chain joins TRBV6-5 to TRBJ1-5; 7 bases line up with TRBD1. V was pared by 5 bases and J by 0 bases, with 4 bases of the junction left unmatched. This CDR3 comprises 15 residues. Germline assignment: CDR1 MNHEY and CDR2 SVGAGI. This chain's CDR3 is CASSRQGRSNQPQHF. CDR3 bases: TGTGCCAGCAGTCGACAGGGTCGTAGCAATCAGCCCCAGCATTTT.

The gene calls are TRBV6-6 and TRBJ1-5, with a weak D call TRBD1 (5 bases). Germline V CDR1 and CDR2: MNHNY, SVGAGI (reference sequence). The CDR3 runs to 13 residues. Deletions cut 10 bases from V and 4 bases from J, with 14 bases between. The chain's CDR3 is CATTTRVNQPQHF. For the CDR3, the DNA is TGTGCCACCACAACCAGGGTAAATCAGCCCCAGCATTTT.

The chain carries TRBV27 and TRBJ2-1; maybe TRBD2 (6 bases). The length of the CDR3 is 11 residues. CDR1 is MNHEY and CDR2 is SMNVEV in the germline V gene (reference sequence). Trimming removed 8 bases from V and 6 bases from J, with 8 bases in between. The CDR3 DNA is TGTGCCAGCCGGAGGGGCAATGAGCAGTTCTTC. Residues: CASRRGNEQFF.

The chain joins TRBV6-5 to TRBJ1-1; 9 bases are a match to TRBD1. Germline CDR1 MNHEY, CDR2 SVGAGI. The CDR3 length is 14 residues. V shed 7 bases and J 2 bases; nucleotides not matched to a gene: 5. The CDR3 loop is CASKLDRGNTEAFF. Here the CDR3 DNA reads TGTGCCAGCAAGCTGGACAGGGGAAACACTGAAGCTTTCTTT.

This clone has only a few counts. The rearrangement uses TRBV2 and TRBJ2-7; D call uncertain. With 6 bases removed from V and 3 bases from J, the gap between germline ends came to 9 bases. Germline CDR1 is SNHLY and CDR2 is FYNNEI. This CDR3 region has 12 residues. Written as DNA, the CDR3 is TGTGCCAGCAGGGGATTGGGCTACGAGCAGTACTTC. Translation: CASRGLGYEQYF.

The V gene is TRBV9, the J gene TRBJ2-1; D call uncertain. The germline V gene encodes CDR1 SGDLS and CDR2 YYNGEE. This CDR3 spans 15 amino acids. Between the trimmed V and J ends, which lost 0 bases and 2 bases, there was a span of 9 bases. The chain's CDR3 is CASSVAYEAYNEQFF. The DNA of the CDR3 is TGTGCCAGCAGCGTAGCTTATGAAGCCTACAATGAGCAGTTCTTC.

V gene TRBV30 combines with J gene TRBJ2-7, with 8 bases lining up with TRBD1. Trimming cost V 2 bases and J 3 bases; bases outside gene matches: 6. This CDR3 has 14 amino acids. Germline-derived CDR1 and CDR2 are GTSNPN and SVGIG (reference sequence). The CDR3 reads CAWSNGQGFYEQYF. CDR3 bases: TGTGCCTGGAGTAACGGACAGGGTTTCTACGAGCAGTACTTC. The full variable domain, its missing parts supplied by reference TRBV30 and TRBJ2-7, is SQTIHQWPATLVQPVGSPLSLECTVEGTSNPNLYWYRQAAGRGLQLLFYSVGIGQISSEVPQNLSASRPQDRQFILSSKKLLLSDSGFYLCAWSNGQGFYEQYFGPGTRLTVT.

The CDR3 nucleotides read TGTGCCAGCAGTGAAAGGCGGGAGTGGGGTGAGCAGTTCTTC. It specifies CASSERREWGEQFF. The chain uses TRBV2 and TRBJ2-1, with 7 positions matching TRBD2. J was trimmed by 9 bases and V by 2 bases; bases with no gene match: 7. Germline assignment: CDR1 SNHLY and CDR2 FYNNEI. The length of the CDR3 is 14 residues. Full variable domain (outside the CDR3, taken from reference TRBV2 and TRBJ2-1): EPEVTQTPSHQVTQMGQEVILRCVPISNHLYFYWYRQILGQKVEFLVSFYNNEISEKSEIFDDQFSVERPDGSNFTLKIRSTKLEDSAMYFCASSERREWGEQFFGPGTRLTVL.

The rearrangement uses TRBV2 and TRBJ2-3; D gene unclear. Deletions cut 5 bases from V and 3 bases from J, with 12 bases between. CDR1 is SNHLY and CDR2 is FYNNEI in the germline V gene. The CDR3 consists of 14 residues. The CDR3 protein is CASSSLGSTDTQYF. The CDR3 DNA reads TGTGCCAGCAGTTCATTGGGCAGTACAGATACGCAGTATTTT. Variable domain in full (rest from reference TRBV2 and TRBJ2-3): EPEVTQTPSHQVTQMGQEVILRCVPISNHLYFYWYRQILGQKVEFLVSFYNNEISEKSEIFDDQFSVERPDGSNFTLKIRSTKLEDSAMYFCASSSLGSTDTQYFGPGTRLTVL.

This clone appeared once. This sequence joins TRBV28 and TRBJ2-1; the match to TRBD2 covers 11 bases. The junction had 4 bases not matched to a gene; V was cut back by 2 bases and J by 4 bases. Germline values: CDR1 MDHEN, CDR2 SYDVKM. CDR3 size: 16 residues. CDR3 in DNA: TGTGCCAGCAGTTTAAGTGCTAGCGGGGGGTACAATGAGCAGTTCTTC. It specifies CASSLSASGGYNEQFF.

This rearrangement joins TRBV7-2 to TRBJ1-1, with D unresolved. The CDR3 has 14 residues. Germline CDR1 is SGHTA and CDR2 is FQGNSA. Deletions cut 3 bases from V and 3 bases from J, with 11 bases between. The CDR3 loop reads CASSFDSEYTEAFF. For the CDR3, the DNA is TGTGCCAGCAGCTTTGATTCTGAGTACACTGAAGCTTTCTTT.